The sequence of this T cell receptor (beta chain) was determined in a study of blood T cell repertoires in COVID-19. Across the study: Some COVID-19 samples were acute and others convalescent; all came from the United States, Italy and Spain. T cells, B-cell-depleted T cells, or PBMCs supplied cDNA or gDNA.

Original analysis: Amplification from reference gene primers served as the basis for estimated nucleated cell counts. Only in-frame clones appear in the TCRdb table, and some are missing; sequencing was by immunoSEQ multiplex PCR. For V, J and clone size, that table is used; D and trimming come from the DNA. The profile shows 50,000 to 60,000 clones, around 83% of them singletons. V dropped 2 bases and J dropped 7; count of bases not matched to a gene: 7. The CDR3 consists of 17 residues. Germline-derived CDR1 and CDR2 are LGHNA and YNFKEQ. This clone has only a few counts. The chain recombines TRBV4-2 with TRBJ2-2; 13 nucleotides line up with TRBD2. Material: peripheral blood. The source is a man between 65 and 85 years old with active COVID-19. DNA for the CDR3: TGTGCCAGCAGCCAATCTCCGGGACTAGCGGGGCTCGGGGAGCTGTTTTTT. Protein sequence: CASSQSPGLAGLGELFF.